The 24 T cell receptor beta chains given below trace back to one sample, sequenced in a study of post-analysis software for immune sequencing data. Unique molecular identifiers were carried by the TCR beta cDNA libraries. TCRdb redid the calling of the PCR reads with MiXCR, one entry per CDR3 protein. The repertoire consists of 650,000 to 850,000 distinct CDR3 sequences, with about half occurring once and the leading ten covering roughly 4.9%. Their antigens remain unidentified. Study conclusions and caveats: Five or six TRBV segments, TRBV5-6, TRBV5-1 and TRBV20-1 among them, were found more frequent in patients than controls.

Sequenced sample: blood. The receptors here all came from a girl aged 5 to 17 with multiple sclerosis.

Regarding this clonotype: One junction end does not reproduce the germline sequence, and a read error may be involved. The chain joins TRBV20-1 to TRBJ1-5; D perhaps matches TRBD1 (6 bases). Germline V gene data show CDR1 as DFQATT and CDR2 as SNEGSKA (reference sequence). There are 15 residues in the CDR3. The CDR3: CGAGGGQPNNLPQHF. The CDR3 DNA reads TGCGGTGCTGGGGGGGGGCAACCGAACAATCTGCCCCAGCATTTT.

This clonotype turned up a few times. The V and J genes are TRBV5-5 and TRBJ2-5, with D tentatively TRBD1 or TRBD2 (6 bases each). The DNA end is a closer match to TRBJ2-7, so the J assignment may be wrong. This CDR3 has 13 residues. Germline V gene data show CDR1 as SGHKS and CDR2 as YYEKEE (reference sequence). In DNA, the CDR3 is TGTGCCAGCAGCTTGGCGTGGGGGGCCGAGCAGTACTTC. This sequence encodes CASSLAWGAEQYF.

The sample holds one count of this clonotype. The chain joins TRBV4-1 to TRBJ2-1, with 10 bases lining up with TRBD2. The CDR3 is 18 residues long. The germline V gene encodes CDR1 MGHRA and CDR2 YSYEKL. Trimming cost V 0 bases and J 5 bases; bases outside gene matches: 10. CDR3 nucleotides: TGCGCCAGCAGCCAAGACATTGGTGGGACTAGCGTTAACAATGAGCAGTTCTTC. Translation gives CASSQDIGGTSVNNEQFF.

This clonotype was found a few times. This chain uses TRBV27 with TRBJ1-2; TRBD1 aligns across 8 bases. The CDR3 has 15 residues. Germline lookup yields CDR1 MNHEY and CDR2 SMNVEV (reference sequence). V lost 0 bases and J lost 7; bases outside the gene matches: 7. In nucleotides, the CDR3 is TGTGCCAGCAGTTTATCGCGGCAGGGGGCAGGTGGCTACACCTTC. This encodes CASSLSRQGAGGYTF.

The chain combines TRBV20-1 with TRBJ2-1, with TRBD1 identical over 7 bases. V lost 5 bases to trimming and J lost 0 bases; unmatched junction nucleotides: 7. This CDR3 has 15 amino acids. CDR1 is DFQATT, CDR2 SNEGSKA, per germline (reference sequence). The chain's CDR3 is CSAEEGQSSYNEQFF. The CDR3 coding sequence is TGCAGTGCTGAAGAGGGACAGAGCTCCTACAATGAGCAGTTCTTC.

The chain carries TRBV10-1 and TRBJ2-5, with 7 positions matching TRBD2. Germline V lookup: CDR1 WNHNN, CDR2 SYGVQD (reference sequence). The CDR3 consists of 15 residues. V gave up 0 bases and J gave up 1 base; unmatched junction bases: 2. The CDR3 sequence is CASSESIAGQETQYF. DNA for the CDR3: TGCGCCAGCAGTGAGTCGATAGCGGGCCAAGAGACCCAGTACTTC.

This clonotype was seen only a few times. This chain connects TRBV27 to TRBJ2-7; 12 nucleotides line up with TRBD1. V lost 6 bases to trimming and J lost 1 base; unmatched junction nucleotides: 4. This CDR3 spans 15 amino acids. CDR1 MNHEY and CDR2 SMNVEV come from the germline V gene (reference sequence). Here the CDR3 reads CASRGTGGDSYEQYF. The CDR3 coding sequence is TGTGCCAGCAGGGGGACAGGGGGCGATTCCTACGAGCAGTACTTC.

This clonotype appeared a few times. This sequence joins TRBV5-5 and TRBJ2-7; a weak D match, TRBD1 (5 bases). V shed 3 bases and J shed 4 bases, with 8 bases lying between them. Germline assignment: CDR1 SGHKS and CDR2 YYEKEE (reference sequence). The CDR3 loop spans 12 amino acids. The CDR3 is CASSSDKYEQYF. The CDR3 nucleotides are TGTGCCAGCAGCTCGGACAAGTACGAGCAGTACTTC.

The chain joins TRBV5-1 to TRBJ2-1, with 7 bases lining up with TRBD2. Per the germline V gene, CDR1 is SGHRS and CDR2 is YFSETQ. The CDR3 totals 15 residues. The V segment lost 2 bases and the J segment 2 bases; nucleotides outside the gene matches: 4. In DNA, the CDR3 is TGCGCCAGCAGCTTCTCAGGACTAGCCTACAATGAGCAGTTCTTC. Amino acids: CASSFSGLAYNEQFF.

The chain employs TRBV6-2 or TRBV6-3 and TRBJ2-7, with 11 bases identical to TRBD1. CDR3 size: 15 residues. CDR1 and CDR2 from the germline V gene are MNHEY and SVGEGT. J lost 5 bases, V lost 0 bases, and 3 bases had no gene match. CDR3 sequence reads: CASSYSGTGGNEQYF. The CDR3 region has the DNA TGTGCCAGCAGTTACTCCGGGACAGGGGGTAACGAGCAGTACTTC.

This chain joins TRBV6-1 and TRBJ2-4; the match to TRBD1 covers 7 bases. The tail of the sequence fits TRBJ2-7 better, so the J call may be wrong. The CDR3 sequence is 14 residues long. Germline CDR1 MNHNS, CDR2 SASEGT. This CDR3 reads CASSVETGIYEQYF. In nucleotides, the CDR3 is TGTGCCAGCAGTGTTGAGACAGGGATTTACGAGCAGTACTTC.

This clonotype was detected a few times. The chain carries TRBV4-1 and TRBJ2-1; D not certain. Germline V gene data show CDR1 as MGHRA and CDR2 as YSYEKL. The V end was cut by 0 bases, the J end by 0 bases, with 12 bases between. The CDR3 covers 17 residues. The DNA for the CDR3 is TGCGCCAGCAGCCAAGATCCCCAGCTAAGCTCCTACAATGAGCAGTTCTTC. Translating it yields CASSQDPQLSSYNEQFF.

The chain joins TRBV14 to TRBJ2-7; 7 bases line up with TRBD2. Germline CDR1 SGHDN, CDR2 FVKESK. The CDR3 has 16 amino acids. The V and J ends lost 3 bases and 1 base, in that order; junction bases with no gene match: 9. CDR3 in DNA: TGTGCCAGCAGCCAGAGGGGAGCGGGGACTTCCTACGAGCAGTACTTC. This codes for CASSQRGAGTSYEQYF.

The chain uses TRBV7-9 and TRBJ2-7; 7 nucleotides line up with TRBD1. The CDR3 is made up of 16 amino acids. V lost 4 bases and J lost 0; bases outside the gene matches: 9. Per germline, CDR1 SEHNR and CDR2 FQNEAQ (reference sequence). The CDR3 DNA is TGTGCCAGCAGCTCTCGACAGGGTCCCGCCTCCTACGAGCAGTACTTC. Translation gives CASSSRQGPASYEQYF.

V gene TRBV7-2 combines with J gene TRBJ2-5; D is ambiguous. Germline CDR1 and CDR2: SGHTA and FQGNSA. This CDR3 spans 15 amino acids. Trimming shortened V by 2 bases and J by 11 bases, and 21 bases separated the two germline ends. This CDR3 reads CASSLTGVYTNEQYF. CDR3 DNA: TGTGCCAGCAGCTTAACTGGGGTCTACACCAATGAGCAGTACTTC.

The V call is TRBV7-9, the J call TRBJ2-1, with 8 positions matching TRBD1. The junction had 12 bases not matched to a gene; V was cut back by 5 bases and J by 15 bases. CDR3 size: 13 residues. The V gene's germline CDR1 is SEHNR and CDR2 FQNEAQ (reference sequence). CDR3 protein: CASSPRTGDRGFF. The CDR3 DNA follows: TGTGCCAGCAGCCCGAGGACGGGCGACAGGGGGTTCTTC.

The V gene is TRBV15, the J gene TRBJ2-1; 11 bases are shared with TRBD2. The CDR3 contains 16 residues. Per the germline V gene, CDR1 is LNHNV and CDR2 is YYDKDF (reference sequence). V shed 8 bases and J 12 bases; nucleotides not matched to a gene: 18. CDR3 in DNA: TGTGCCACCGACGCCGGGACTAGCGGTGACGGGATAGGGCAGTTCTTC. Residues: CATDAGTSGDGIGQFF.

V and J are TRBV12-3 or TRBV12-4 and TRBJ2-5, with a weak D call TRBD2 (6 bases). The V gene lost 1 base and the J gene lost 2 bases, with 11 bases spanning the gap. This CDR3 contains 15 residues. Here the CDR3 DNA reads TGTGCCAGCAGTTTAGGTGTAGCGGTACAAGAGACCCAGTACTTC. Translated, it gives CASSLGVAVQETQYF.

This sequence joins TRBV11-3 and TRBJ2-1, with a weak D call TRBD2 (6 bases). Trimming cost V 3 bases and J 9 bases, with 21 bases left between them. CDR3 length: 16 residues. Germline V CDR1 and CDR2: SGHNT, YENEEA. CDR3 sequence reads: CASSFGGFGPGSEQFF. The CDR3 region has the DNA TGTGCCAGCAGCTTCGGGGGTTTCGGACCAGGGAGTGAGCAGTTCTTC.

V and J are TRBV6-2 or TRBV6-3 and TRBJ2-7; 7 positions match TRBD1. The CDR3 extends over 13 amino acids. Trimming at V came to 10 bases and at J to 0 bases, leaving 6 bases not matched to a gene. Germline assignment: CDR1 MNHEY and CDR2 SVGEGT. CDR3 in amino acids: CATMDRFSYEQYF. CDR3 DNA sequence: TGTGCCACTATGGACAGGTTCTCCTACGAGCAGTACTTC.

CDR3 nucleotides: TGTGCCAGCAGCTTAGGGATCGGTGGGGACGAGCAGTACTTC. Translated, it gives CASSLGIGGDEQYF. The rearrangement links TRBV7-6 to TRBJ2-7; D unresolved. Trimming stripped 1 base from V and 5 bases from J, with 12 bases between. Germline loops: CDR1 SGHVS, CDR2 FNYEAQ. The CDR3 runs 14 residues.

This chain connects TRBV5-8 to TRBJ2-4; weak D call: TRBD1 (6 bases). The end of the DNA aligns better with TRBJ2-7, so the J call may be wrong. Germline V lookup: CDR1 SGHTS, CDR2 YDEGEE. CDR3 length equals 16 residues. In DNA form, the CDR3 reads TGTGCCAGCAGCTTGCCAGGTAGAACAGGGACCTACGAGCAGTACTTC. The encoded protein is CASSLPGRTGTYEQYF.

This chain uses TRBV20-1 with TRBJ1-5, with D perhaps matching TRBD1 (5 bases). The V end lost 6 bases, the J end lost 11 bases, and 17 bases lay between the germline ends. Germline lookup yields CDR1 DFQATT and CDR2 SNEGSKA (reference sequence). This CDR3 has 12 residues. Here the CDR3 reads CSAQIGQQAQHF. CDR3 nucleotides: TGCAGTGCCCAAATTGGCCAACAGGCCCAGCATTTT.

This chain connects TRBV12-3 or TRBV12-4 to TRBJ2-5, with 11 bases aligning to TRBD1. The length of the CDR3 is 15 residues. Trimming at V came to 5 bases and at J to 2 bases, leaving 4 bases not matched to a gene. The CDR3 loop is CASSQRDRGQETQYF. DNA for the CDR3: TGTGCCAGCAGTCAAAGGGACAGGGGGCAAGAGACCCAGTACTTC.